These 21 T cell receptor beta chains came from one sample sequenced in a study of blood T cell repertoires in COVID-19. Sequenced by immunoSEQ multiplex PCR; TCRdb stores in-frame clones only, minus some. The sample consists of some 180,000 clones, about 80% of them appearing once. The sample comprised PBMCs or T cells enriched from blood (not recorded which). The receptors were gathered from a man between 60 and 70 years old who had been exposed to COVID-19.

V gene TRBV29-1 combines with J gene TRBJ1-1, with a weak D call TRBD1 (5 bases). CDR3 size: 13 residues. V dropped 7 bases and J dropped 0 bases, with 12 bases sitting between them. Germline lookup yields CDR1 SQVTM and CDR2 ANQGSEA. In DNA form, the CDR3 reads TGCAGCGGCGGGGTGACAGTGAACACTGAAGCTTTCTTT. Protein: CSGGVTVNTEAFF.

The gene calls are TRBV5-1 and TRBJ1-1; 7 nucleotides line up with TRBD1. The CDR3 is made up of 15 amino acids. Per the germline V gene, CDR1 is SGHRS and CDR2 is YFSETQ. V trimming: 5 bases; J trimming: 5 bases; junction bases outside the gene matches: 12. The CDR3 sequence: CASRMSTGVRTEAFF. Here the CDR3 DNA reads TGCGCCAGCAGAATGTCTACAGGGGTCCGGACTGAAGCTTTCTTT.

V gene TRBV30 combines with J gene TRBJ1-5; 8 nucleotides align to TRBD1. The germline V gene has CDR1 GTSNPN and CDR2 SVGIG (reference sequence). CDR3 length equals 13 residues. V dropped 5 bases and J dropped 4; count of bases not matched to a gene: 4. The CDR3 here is CAWGGQANQPQHF. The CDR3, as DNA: TGTGCCTGGGGGGGACAGGCGAATCAGCCCCAGCATTTT.

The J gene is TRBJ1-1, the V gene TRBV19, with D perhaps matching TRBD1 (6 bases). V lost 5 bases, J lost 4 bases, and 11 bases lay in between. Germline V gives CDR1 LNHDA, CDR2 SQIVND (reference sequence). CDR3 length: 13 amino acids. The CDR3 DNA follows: TGTGCCAGTAGTGCCAAAGGGGGCACTGAAGCTTTCTTT. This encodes CASSAKGGTEAFF. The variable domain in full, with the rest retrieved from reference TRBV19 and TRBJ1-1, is DGGITQSPKYLFRKEGQNVTLSCEQNLNHDAMYWYRQDPGQGLRLIYYSQIVNDFQKGDIAEGYSVSREKKESFPLTVTSAQKNPTAFYLCASSAKGGTEAFFGQGTRLTVV.

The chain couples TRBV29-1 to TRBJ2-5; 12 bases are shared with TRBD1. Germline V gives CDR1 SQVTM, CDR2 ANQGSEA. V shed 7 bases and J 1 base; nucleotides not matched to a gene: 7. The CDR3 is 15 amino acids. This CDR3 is CSGAGTGGLQETQYF. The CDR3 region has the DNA TGCAGCGGAGCCGGGACAGGGGGCCTCCAAGAGACCCAGTACTTC. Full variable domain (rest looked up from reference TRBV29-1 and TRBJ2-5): SAVISQKPSRDICQRGTSLTIQCQVDSQVTMMFWYRQQPGQSLTLIATANQGSEATYESGFVIDKFPISRPNLTFSTLTVSNMSPEDSSIYLCSGAGTGGLQETQYFGPGTRLLVL.

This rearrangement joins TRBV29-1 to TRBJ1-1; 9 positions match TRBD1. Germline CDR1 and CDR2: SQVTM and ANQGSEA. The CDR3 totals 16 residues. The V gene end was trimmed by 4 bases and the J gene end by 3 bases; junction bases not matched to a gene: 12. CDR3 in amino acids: CSVAHYRGPTDTEAFF. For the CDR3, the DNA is TGCAGCGTTGCCCATTACAGGGGGCCCACGGACACTGAAGCTTTCTTT.

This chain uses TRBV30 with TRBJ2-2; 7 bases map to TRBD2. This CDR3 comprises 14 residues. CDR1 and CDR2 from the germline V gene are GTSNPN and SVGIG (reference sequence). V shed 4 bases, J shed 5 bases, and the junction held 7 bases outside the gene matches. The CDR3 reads CAWMAGERTGELFF. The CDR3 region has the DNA TGTGCCTGGATGGCGGGAGAGAGAACCGGGGAGCTGTTTTTT.

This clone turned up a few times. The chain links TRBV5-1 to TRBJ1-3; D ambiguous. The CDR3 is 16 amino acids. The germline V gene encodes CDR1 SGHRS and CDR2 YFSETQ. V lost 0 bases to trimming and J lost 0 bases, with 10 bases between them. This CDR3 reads CASSLADFSSGNTIYF. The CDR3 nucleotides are TGCGCCAGCAGCTTGGCAGACTTCAGCTCTGGAAACACCATATATTTT. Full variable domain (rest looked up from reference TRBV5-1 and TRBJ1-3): KAGVTQTPRYLIKTRGQQVTLSCSPISGHRSVSWYQQTPGQGLQFLFEYFSETQRNKGNFPGRFSGRQFSNSRSEMNVSTLELGDSALYLCASSLADFSSGNTIYFGEGSWLTVV.

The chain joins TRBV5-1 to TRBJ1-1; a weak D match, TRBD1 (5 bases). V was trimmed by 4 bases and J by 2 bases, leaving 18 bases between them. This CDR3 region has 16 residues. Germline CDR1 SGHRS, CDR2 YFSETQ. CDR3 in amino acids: CASSPTSTAYNTEAFF. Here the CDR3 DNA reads TGCGCCAGCAGCCCCACCTCGACAGCCTATAACACTGAAGCTTTCTTT.

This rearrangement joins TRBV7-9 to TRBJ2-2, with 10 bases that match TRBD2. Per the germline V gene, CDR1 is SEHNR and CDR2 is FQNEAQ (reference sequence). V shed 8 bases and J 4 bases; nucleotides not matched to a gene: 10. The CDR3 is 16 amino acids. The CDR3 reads CASEASGSFGTGELFF. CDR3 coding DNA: TGTGCCAGCGAGGCTAGCGGGAGTTTTGGCACCGGGGAGCTGTTTTTT.

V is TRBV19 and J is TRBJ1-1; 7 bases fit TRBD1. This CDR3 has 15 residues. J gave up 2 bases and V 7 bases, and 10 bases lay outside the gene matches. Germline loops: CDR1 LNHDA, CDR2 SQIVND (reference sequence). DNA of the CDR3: TGTGCCAGTATAGACAGGGACGCCAGAAACACTGAAGCTTTCTTT. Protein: CASIDRDARNTEAFF.

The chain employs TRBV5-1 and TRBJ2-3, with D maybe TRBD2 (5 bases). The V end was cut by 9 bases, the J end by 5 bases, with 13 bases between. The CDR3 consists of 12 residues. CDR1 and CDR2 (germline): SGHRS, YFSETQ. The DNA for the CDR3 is TGCGCCACCGGGCTAGAGGGAGATACGCAGTATTTT. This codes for CATGLEGDTQYF.

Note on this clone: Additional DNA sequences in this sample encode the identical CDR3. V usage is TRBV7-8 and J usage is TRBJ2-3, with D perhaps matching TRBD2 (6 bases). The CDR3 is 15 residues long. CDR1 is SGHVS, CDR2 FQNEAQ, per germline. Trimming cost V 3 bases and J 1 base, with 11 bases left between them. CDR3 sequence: CASSLGLAGTDTQYF. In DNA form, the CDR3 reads TGTGCCAGCAGCTTGGGACTGGCGGGCACAGATACGCAGTATTTT.

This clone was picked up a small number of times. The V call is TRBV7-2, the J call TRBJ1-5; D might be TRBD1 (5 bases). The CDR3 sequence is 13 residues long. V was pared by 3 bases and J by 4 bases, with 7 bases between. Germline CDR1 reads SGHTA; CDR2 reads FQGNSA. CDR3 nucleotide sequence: TGTGCCAGCAGCTTTGGGGGGAATCAGCCCCAGCATTTT. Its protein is CASSFGGNQPQHF. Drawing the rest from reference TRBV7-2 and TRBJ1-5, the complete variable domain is GAGVSQSPSNKVTEKGKDVELRCDPISGHTALYWYRQSLGQGLEFLIYFQGNSAPDKSGLPSDRFSAERTGGSVSTLTIQRTQQEDSAVYLCASSFGGNQPQHFGDGTRLSIL.

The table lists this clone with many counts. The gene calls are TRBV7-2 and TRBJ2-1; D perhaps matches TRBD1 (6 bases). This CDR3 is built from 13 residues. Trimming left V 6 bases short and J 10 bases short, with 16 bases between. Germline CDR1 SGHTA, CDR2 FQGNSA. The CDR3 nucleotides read TGTGCCAGCAGGGTGACAGGCACGCAGGAGCAGTTCTTC. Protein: CASRVTGTQEQFF.

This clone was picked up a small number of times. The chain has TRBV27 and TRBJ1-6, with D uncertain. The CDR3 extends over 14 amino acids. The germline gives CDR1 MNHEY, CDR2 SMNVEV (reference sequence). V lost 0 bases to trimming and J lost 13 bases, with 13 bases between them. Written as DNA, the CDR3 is TGTGCCAGCAGTTTATCGGCCGAATCCTCGCCCCTCCACTTT. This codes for CASSLSAESSPLHF.

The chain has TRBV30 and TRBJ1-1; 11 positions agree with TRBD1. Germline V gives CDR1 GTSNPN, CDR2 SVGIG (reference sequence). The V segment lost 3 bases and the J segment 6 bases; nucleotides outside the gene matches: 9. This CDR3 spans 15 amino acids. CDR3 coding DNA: TGTGCCTGGAGCGGGACAGGGGGAGGGTCTCCTGAAGCTTTCTTT. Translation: CAWSGTGGGSPEAFF.

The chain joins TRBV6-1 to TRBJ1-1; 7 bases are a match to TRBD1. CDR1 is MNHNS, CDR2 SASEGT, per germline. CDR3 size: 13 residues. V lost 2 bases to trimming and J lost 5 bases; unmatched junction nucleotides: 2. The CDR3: CASSEHRGTEAFF. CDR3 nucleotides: TGTGCCAGCAGTGAACACAGGGGTACTGAAGCTTTCTTT.

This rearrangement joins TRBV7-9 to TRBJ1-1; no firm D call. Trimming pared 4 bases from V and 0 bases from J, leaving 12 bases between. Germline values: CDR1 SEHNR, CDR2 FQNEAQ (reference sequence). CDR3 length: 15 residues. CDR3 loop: CASSSPSGVNTEAFF. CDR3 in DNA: TGTGCCAGCAGCTCACCTAGCGGGGTGAACACTGAAGCTTTCTTT.

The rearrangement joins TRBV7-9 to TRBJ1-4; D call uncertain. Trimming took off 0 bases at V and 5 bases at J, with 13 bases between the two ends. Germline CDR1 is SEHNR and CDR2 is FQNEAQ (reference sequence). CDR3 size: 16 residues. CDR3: CASSLALWQANEKLFF. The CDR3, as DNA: TGTGCCAGCAGCTTAGCGCTCTGGCAGGCCAATGAAAAACTGTTTTTT. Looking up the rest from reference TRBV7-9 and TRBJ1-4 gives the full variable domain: DTGVSQNPRHKITKRGQNVTFRCDPISEHNRLYWYRQTLGQGPEFLTYFQNEAQLEKSRLLSDRFSAERPKGSFSTLEIQRTEQGDSAMYLCASSLALWQANEKLFFGSGTQLSVL.

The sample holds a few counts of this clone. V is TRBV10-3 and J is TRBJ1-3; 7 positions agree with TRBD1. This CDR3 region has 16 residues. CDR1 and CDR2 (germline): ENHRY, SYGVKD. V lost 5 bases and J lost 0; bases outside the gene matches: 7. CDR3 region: CAISPQQGSSGNTIYF. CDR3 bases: TGTGCCATCAGTCCACAACAGGGGTCCTCTGGAAACACCATATATTTT.